The 30 T cell receptor beta chains given below trace back to one sample, sequenced in a study of yellow fever vaccine responses in identical twins. MiXCR was run by TCRdb on the RT-PCR reads, yielding one entry per CDR3 protein. The data hold about 8,700 distinct CDR3 sequences, with over 70% observed a single time. The sequenced sample was T cells from blood (PBMCs), unsorted or a sorted subset (not recorded which), obtained before or after yellow fever vaccination (not recorded which). The receptor source for this set is a woman aged 18-30 years who received the yellow fever vaccine.

This clonotype has just one count. The chain is built from TRBV11-1 and TRBJ2-1; 7 bases are a match to TRBD1. Per the germline V gene, CDR1 is SGHAT and CDR2 is FQDESV (reference sequence). The CDR3 sequence is 15 residues long. With V trimmed by 4 bases and J by 9 bases, 12 bases remained unmatched. The CDR3 reads CASSSKTGTAVEQFF. Here the CDR3 DNA reads TGTGCCAGCAGCTCAAAAACCGGGACAGCGGTTGAGCAGTTCTTC.

This chain joins TRBV18 and TRBJ1-4, with D possibly matching TRBD1 (5 bases). In germline, CDR1 is KGHSH, CDR2 LQKENI. The CDR3 loop spans 12 amino acids. With 6 bases removed from V and 11 bases from J, the gap between germline ends came to 13 bases. CDR3 sequence: CASSQQDMKLFF. CDR3 in DNA: TGTGCCAGCTCTCAACAGGACATGAAACTGTTTTTT.

The chain has TRBV12-3 or TRBV12-4 and TRBJ1-5; maybe TRBD1 (5 bases). V lost 5 bases and J lost 1, with 6 bases in between. The CDR3 has 13 residues. The CDR3, as DNA: TGTGCCAGCAGTCGGGACAGCAATCAGCCCCAGCATTTT. Translating gives CASSRDSNQPQHF.

The J gene is TRBJ2-7, the V gene TRBV6-1; the D gene is possibly TRBD1 (5 bases). Germline CDR1 is MNHNS and CDR2 is SASEGT. This CDR3 has 13 amino acids. With 5 bases removed from V and 3 bases from J, the gap between germline ends came to 11 bases. CDR3 in amino acids: CASSKQVIYEQYV. CDR3 DNA: TGTGCCAGCAGTAAACAGGTCATCTACGAGCAGTACGTC.

The chain links TRBV6-5 to TRBJ2-5; D is uncertain. Trimming removed 0 bases at V and 4 bases at J, with 12 bases between. This CDR3 has 15 amino acids. Germline CDR1 MNHEY, CDR2 SVGAGI. CDR3: CASSYSLLAVETQYF. The DNA for the CDR3 is TGTGCCAGCAGTTACTCGCTGCTGGCAGTAGAGACCCAGTACTTC.

The chain carries TRBV7-6 and TRBJ2-2; no clear D. CDR1 and CDR2 (germline): SGHVS, FNYEAQ. V lost 4 bases, J lost 3 bases, and 12 bases lay in between. The CDR3 totals 15 residues. The CDR3: CASSSYSQDTGELFF. DNA for the CDR3: TGTGCCAGCAGCTCTTACAGCCAAGACACCGGGGAGCTGTTTTTT.

V is TRBV29-1 and J is TRBJ2-7; D gene ambiguous. Germline assignment: CDR1 SQVTM and CDR2 ANQGSEA. V was pared by 6 bases and J by 0 bases, with 15 bases between. The CDR3 is made up of 14 amino acids. CDR3 amino acids: CSVQKTMTSYEQYF. As DNA, the CDR3 is TGCAGCGTCCAAAAGACAATGACCTCCTACGAGCAGTACTTC.

The chain employs TRBV29-1 and TRBJ2-1; 8 positions match TRBD2. The CDR3 has 12 amino acids. V lost 4 bases and J lost 12; bases outside the gene matches: 8. Germline lookup yields CDR1 SQVTM and CDR2 ANQGSEA. CDR3 sequence: CSVGREEGGQFF. In DNA, the CDR3 is TGCAGCGTTGGGCGGGAGGAGGGTGGGCAGTTCTTC.

J is TRBJ2-5 and V is TRBV12-3 or TRBV12-4; D not resolved. The CDR3 spans 15 residues. Trimming took 3 bases from V and 3 from J, leaving 14 bases between them. The CDR3: CASSFRDPYKETQYF. The CDR3 nucleotides are TGTGCCAGCAGTTTCAGAGACCCTTACAAAGAGACCCAGTACTTC.

The chain carries TRBV2 and TRBJ2-1; D perhaps matches TRBD2 (6 bases). Germline-derived CDR1 and CDR2 are SNHLY and FYNNEI. The V end was cut by 10 bases, the J end by 7 bases, with 8 bases between. The CDR3 spans 10 residues. CDR3 bases: TGTGCCACGGCGGGGAATGAGCAGTTCTTC. Translating gives CATAGNEQFF.

This CDR3 is CASSGGILINEQFF. DNA of the CDR3: TGTGCCAGCAGTGGGGGGATTCTTATCAATGAGCAGTTCTTC. The chain carries TRBV6-1 and TRBJ2-1, with D perhaps given as TRBD1 or TRBD2 (5 bases each). V was pared by 4 bases and J by 6 bases, with 13 bases between. Germline V gene sequence: CDR1 MNHNS, CDR2 SASEGT. The CDR3 extends over 14 amino acids.

The chain is built from TRBV4-3 and TRBJ2-2, with TRBD1 identical over 7 bases. Trimming at V came to 1 base and at J to 7 bases, leaving 15 bases not matched to a gene. This CDR3 region has 18 residues. The germline V gene encodes CDR1 LGHNA and CDR2 YSLEER. CDR3 DNA sequence: TGCGCCAGCAGCCAAGCCCTGCCCGGAACAGGGGAAGGCGGGGAGCTGTTTTTT. This codes for CASSQALPGTGEGGELFF.

This clonotype has just one count. The CDR3 loop is CATSDTFTDEAFF. CDR3 coding DNA: TGTGCCACCAGTGACACATTCACAGATGAAGCTTTCTTT. The V call is TRBV24-1, the J call TRBJ1-1; D is unresolved. Between the trimmed V and J ends, which lost 4 bases and 7 bases, there was a span of 12 bases. Germline V CDR1 and CDR2: KGHDR, SFDVKD. There are 13 residues in the CDR3.

This clonotype was seen just once. The V and J genes are TRBV12-3 or TRBV12-4 and TRBJ2-2; D possibly corresponds to TRBD2 (6 bases). CDR3 size: 14 residues. With 3 bases removed from V and 2 bases from J, the gap between germline ends came to 7 bases. The CDR3 DNA is TGTGCCAGCAGTTTGGGGACTAACACCGGGGAGCTGTTTTTT. It is translated as CASSLGTNTGELFF.

The V gene is TRBV10-3, the J gene TRBJ2-5, with D possibly TRBD1 on 6 matching bases. This CDR3 region has 15 residues. The V end lost 7 bases, the J end lost 5 bases, and 20 bases lay between the germline ends. Per germline, CDR1 ENHRY and CDR2 SYGVKD. The CDR3 loop reads CAIKFTVAGEETQYF. CDR3 in DNA: TGTGCCATCAAGTTTACGGTGGCAGGGGAGGAGACCCAGTACTTC.

This sequence joins TRBV10-3 and TRBJ1-1; D gene ambiguous. The CDR3 is 14 residues long. Germline CDR1 is ENHRY and CDR2 is SYGVKD. Trimming took off 4 bases at V and 0 bases at J, with 9 bases between the two ends. CDR3 loop: CAISVGQMNTEAFF. The CDR3 nucleotides read TGTGCCATCAGTGTAGGGCAGATGAACACTGAAGCTTTCTTT.

This sequence joins TRBV15 and TRBJ2-1; possibly TRBD1 for D (5 bases). V was trimmed by 0 bases and J by 8 bases, leaving 11 bases between them. The germline V gene encodes CDR1 LNHNV and CDR2 YYDKDF (reference sequence). The CDR3 runs to 14 residues. CDR3 in amino acids: CATSRDRVRHEQFF. The CDR3 region has the DNA TGTGCCACCAGCAGAGACAGGGTTCGGCATGAGCAGTTCTTC.

This clonotype has only one observation. The rearrangement links TRBV11-3 to TRBJ2-5, with D perhaps matching TRBD2 (5 bases). CDR3 size: 15 residues. The germline V gene has CDR1 SGHNT and CDR2 YENEEA. The V and J ends lost 4 bases and 1 base respectively, with 13 bases between them. The CDR3 region is CASSSPTILQETQYF. CDR3 DNA sequence: TGTGCCAGCAGCTCCCCGACTATACTCCAAGAGACCCAGTACTTC.

The chain links TRBV12-3 or TRBV12-4 to TRBJ1-4; D is undetermined. The germline V and J ends were trimmed by 1 base and 8 bases, with 5 bases remaining between them. The CDR3 is made up of 12 amino acids. In nucleotides, the CDR3 is TGTGCCAGCAGTTTAGGGACGGAAAAACTGTTTTTT. Translation gives CASSLGTEKLFF.

V and J are TRBV6-2 or TRBV6-3 and TRBJ2-1; D unclear. V shed 4 bases and J shed 4 bases, with 8 bases lying between them. The CDR3 length is 13 residues. Germline V gene lookup returns CDR1 MNHEY and CDR2 SVGEGT. The DNA for the CDR3 is TGTGCCAGCAGTTCACCCTTGTACAATGAGCAGTTCTTC. Translated, it gives CASSSPLYNEQFF.

The V and J genes are TRBV7-6 and TRBJ2-3; no clear D gene. This CDR3 region has 13 residues. Germline V CDR1 and CDR2: SGHVS, FNYEAQ. The V gene lost 5 bases and the J gene lost 6 bases, with 12 bases spanning the gap. CDR3 bases: TGTGCCAGCAGCCAAAGACAATCCGATACGCAGTATTTT. It codes for CASSQRQSDTQYF.

This chain links TRBV2 with TRBJ2-7, with 9 bases identical to TRBD2. V lost 10 bases, J lost 6 bases, and 13 bases stayed unmatched. Germline values: CDR1 SNHLY, CDR2 FYNNEI. The CDR3 spans 14 residues. CDR3 coding DNA: TGTGCCACCAGGGGTAGCGGGAGACCTAGCGAGCAGTACTTC. Residues: CATRGSGRPSEQYF. Supplemented by reference TRBV2 and TRBJ2-7, the full variable domain reads EPEVTQTPSHQVTQMGQEVILRCVPISNHLYFYWYRQILGQKVEFLVSFYNNEISEKSEIFDDQFSVERPDGSNFTLKIRSTKLEDSAMYFCATRGSGRPSEQYFGPGTRLTVT.

The chain recombines TRBV20-1 with TRBJ2-2, with 10 bases fitting TRBD2. V gave up 5 bases and J gave up 5 bases; unmatched junction bases: 2. The germline V gene has CDR1 DFQATT and CDR2 SNEGSKA (reference sequence). CDR3 size: 13 residues. Written as DNA, the CDR3 is TGCAGTGCTGCTAGCGGGAGAACCGGGGAGCTGTTTTTT. Translation: CSAASGRTGELFF.

The rearrangement links TRBV7-3 to TRBJ1-5, with D perhaps TRBD1 (5 bases). The CDR3 loop spans 18 amino acids. CDR1 and CDR2 (germline): SGHTA, FQGTGA. The V and J ends lost 7 bases and 0 bases respectively, with 22 bases between them. In DNA form, the CDR3 reads TGTGCCAGCACCCAGGACGGGGCTAGGGCCTATAGCAATCAGCCCCAGCATTTT. Protein sequence: CASTQDGARAYSNQPQHF.

The chain recombines TRBV11-3 with TRBJ2-3; possibly TRBD1 for D (6 bases). Germline V gene data show CDR1 as SGHNT and CDR2 as YENEEA. Deletions cut 5 bases from V and 1 base from J, with 13 bases between. The CDR3 extends over 15 amino acids. The CDR3 reads CASSRRGGGTDTQYF. The DNA of the CDR3 is TGTGCCAGCAGCCGCAGGGGTGGAGGCACAGATACGCAGTATTTT.

The V and J genes are TRBV29-1 and TRBJ1-1, with TRBD1 matching over 8 bases. Germline V gene lookup returns CDR1 SQVTM and CDR2 ANQGSEA. CDR3 size: 14 residues. J gave up 2 bases and V 5 bases, and 7 bases lay outside the gene matches. CDR3 bases: TGCAGCGTTCGGAAACAGGGGGTCAACACTGAAGCTTTCTTT. Translation gives CSVRKQGVNTEAFF.

The chain joins TRBV18 to TRBJ1-6; TRBD1 matches at 7 bases. Germline CDR1 KGHSH, CDR2 LQKENI. This CDR3 contains 15 residues. Trimming at V came to 3 bases and at J to 8 bases, leaving 7 bases not matched to a gene. The CDR3 DNA reads TGTGCCAGCTCACCTCCCGGGACAGTGGATTCACCCCTCCACTTT. It encodes CASSPPGTVDSPLHF.

The chain carries TRBV4-1 and TRBJ2-3, with D perhaps TRBD1 or TRBD2 (5 bases each). Germline values: CDR1 MGHRA, CDR2 YSYEKL. The CDR3 covers 16 residues. Trimming removed 1 base from V and 0 bases from J, with 11 bases in between. Here the CDR3 reads CASSQVTGPSTDTQYF. DNA of the CDR3: TGCGCCAGCAGCCAAGTTACGGGGCCTAGCACAGATACGCAGTATTTT.

This chain joins TRBV11-1 and TRBJ2-4; D remains ambiguous. The germline V gene encodes CDR1 SGHAT and CDR2 FQDESV (reference sequence). The CDR3 covers 14 residues. The V and J ends lost 2 bases and 3 bases respectively, with 8 bases between them. The CDR3, as DNA: TGTGCCAGCAGCTTACTTCCCGGCAAAAACATTCAGTACTTC. Amino acids: CASSLLPGKNIQYF. The full variable domain, with the rest looked up from reference TRBV11-1 and TRBJ2-4, is EAEVAQSPRYKITEKSQAVAFWCDPISGHATLYWYRQILGQGPELLVQFQDESVVDDSQLPKDRFSAERLKGVDSTLKIQPAELGDSAMYLCASSLLPGKNIQYFGAGTRLSVL.

The gene calls are TRBV20-1 and TRBJ1-5, with D possibly being TRBD1 (5 bases). The CDR3 sequence is 13 residues long. The germline gives CDR1 DFQATT, CDR2 SNEGSKA (reference sequence). V lost 1 base and J lost 6, with 10 bases in between. The CDR3 loop reads CSARVGARQPQHF. The CDR3 coding sequence is TGCAGTGCTAGAGTCGGGGCCCGTCAGCCCCAGCATTTT.